These 13 T cell receptor beta chains originate from one sample sequenced in a study of T cells in Graves' hyperthyroidism and ophthalmopathy. Amplification of TCR beta CDR3 regions was performed using RNA transcripts as template. When the TCR CDR3 underwent first-round RT-PCR, the HTBI primer set was used. TCRdb re-called the multiplex PCR reads through MiXCR, storing one row per CDR3 protein. This sample yields around 420,000 distinct CDR3 sequences, of which roughly 15% are seen a single time; approximately 5.8% belongs to the top ten. Sample: blood. The receptors were sampled from a young woman with Graves' hyperthyroidism.

This clonotype has ten or more counts. This chain connects TRBV6-5 to TRBJ2-5, with 11 nucleotides matching TRBD2. The CDR3 runs to 16 residues. Germline loops: CDR1 MNHEY, CDR2 SVGAGI. Trimming took 2 bases from V and 5 from J; bases not matched to a gene: 7. Here the CDR3 reads CASSYLASGRRETQYF. The CDR3 bases are TGTGCCAGCAGTTACCTGGCTAGCGGGAGGCGGGAGACCCAGTACTTC.

This clonotype was observed many times. The chain uses TRBV5-1 and TRBJ2-1, with D tentatively TRBD2 (6 bases). Germline-derived CDR1 and CDR2 are SGHRS and YFSETQ. The CDR3 has 14 amino acids. V lost 5 bases to trimming and J lost 0 bases, with 9 bases between them. CDR3 sequence: CASSEGLSYNEQFF. The CDR3 DNA reads as TGCGCCAGCAGTGAGGGACTCTCCTACAATGAGCAGTTCTTC. The variable domain in full, completed from reference TRBV5-1 and TRBJ2-1, reads KAGVTQTPRYLIKTRGQQVTLSCSPISGHRSVSWYQQTPGQGLQFLFEYFSETQRNKGNFPGRFSGRQFSNSRSEMNVSTLELGDSALYLCASSEGLSYNEQFFGPGTRLTVL.

This clonotype was detected ten times or more. The rearrangement links TRBV7-9 to TRBJ2-7; 7 bases line up with TRBD2. CDR3 size: 13 residues. Looked up from germline, CDR1 is SEHNR and CDR2 is FQNEAQ (reference sequence). V lost 6 bases and J lost 5; bases outside the gene matches: 7. The CDR3 spells CASRSGGGDEQYF. DNA for the CDR3: TGTGCCAGCAGGTCGGGAGGTGGCGACGAGCAGTACTTC.

This clonotype was seen at least ten times. The rearrangement links TRBV12-3 or TRBV12-4 to TRBJ1-1; the D is unclear. The CDR3 spans 14 residues. Trimming removed 1 base at V and 5 bases at J, with 11 bases between. The CDR3 coding sequence is TGTGCCAGCAGTTTAGGGAGGGATGTGACTGAAGCTTTCTTT. Amino acid sequence: CASSLGRDVTEAFF.

The V and J genes are TRBV7-3 and TRBJ2-2; D may match TRBD1 or TRBD2 (6 bases each). The V end lost 5 bases, the J end lost 5 bases, and 18 bases lay between the germline ends. CDR1 and CDR2 from the germline V gene are SGHTA and FQGTGA. The CDR3 runs to 16 residues. The CDR3 spells CASSLLPGGGTGELFF. For the CDR3, the DNA is TGTGCCAGCAGCCTACTCCCCGGGGGCGGAACCGGGGAGCTGTTTTTT.

V usage is TRBV20-1 and J usage is TRBJ2-7; tentatively, D is TRBD1 (6 bases). The CDR3 contains 17 residues. V was pared by 2 bases and J by 3 bases, with 23 bases between. Per the germline V gene, CDR1 is DFQATT and CDR2 is SNEGSKA (reference sequence). CDR3 loop: CSARSFYTGSGDYEQYF. In DNA, the CDR3 is TGCAGTGCTAGATCTTTTTACACAGGGAGCGGAGACTACGAGCAGTACTTC.

Concerning this clonotype: Its ends do not fully match the called genes, so a read error is possible. The J gene is TRBJ2-4, the V gene TRBV10-3; D unresolved. The CDR3 extends over 15 amino acids. The germline V gene has CDR1 ENHRY and CDR2 SYGVKD. The CDR3 spells CASSLRNSTKNIQYF. CDR3 in DNA: TGTGCCAGCAGTTTGCGGAACTCAACCAAAAACATTCAGTACTTC.

This clonotype has ten or more counts. This chain uses TRBV5-5 with TRBJ1-6; 7 bases fit TRBD1. The ends lost 3 bases at V and 3 bases at J; junction bases unmatched: 3. Germline values: CDR1 SGHKS, CDR2 YYEKEE (reference sequence). The length of the CDR3 is 15 residues. This CDR3 reads CASSYTGDYNSPLHF. The CDR3 bases are TGTGCCAGCAGCTACACAGGGGACTATAATTCACCCCTCCACTTT. The full variable domain, in which reference TRBV5-5 and TRBJ1-6 provide the parts outside the CDR3, is DAGVTQSPTHLIKTRGQQVTLRCSPISGHKSVSWYQQVLGQGPQFIFQYYEKEERGRGNFPDRFSARQFPNYSSELNVNALLLGDSALYLCASSYTGDYNSPLHFGNGTRLTVT.

In this sample, this clonotype turned up many times. The rearrangement links TRBV3-1 to TRBJ1-6; tentative D call: TRBD1 (6 bases). Trimming removed 4 bases at V and 7 bases at J, with 11 bases between. Germline CDR1 LGHDT, CDR2 YNNKEL (reference sequence). This CDR3 contains 14 residues. The CDR3 nucleotides are TGTGCCAGCAGCCTCGCACAGGGCAATTCACCCCTCCACTTT. Amino acids: CASSLAQGNSPLHF.

This clonotype was detected ten times or more. The CDR3 loop is CSARSPDRGNTEAFF. CDR3 DNA: TGCAGTGCTAGATCCCCGGACAGGGGGAACACTGAAGCTTTCTTT. The chain employs TRBV20-1 and TRBJ1-1; 9 bases are a match to TRBD1. The V and J ends lost 2 bases and 1 base, in that order; junction bases with no gene match: 5. The CDR3 totals 15 residues. Germline V gives CDR1 DFQATT, CDR2 SNEGSKA (reference sequence).

This clonotype occurred many times. This chain connects TRBV12-3 or TRBV12-4 to TRBJ1-2, with 8 nucleotides matching TRBD1. The CDR3 runs to 14 residues. Germline trimming cut 1 base from V and 8 bases from J; bases unmatched to any gene: 6. CDR3 loop: CASSLEQGASGYTF. For the CDR3, the DNA is TGTGCCAGCAGTTTAGAGCAGGGGGCGTCCGGCTACACCTTC.

The CDR3 sequence is CATGGGPYNEQFF. For the CDR3, the DNA is TGTGCCACCGGGGGAGGGCCCTACAATGAGCAGTTCTTC. The V and J genes are TRBV28 and TRBJ2-1; the match to TRBD2 covers 7 bases. There are 13 residues in the CDR3. With V trimmed by 10 bases and J by 2 bases, 5 bases remained unmatched. Germline lookup yields CDR1 MDHEN and CDR2 SYDVKM.

V gene TRBV5-1 combines with J gene TRBJ1-2; 8 nucleotides match TRBD1. Germline loops: CDR1 SGHRS, CDR2 YFSETQ. The V segment lost 4 bases and the J segment 6 bases; nucleotides outside the gene matches: 5. This CDR3 has 13 amino acids. CDR3 region: CASSVDRANGYTF. The CDR3 bases are TGCGCCAGCAGCGTGGACAGGGCTAATGGCTACACCTTC.